The sequence of this T cell receptor (beta chain) was determined in a study of patients and donors after allogeneic stem cell transplantation. The CDR3 sequence is 18 residues long. The V gene's germline CDR1 is SGHAT and CDR2 FQNNGV. V gave up 2 bases and J gave up 2 bases; unmatched junction bases: 9. A single record per CDR3 protein comes from TCRdb applying MiXCR to the RT-PCR reads. The data contain some 960,000 distinct CDR3 sequences, roughly 18% of them singletons. The chain joins TRBV11-2 to TRBJ2-5; 12 nucleotides agree with TRBD2. The sequenced sample was blood, either unsorted or a sorted T cell fraction (not recorded which). The origin of this receptor is a human donor who was either an allogeneic HSCT recipient or a stem cell or donor lymphocyte infusion donor (not recorded which). It is not recorded whose cells these are; they may come from a transplant donor. The CDR3 nucleotides are TGTGCCAGCAGCTTAAGGTGGGGGACTAGCGGGCGGCAAGAGACCCAGTACTTC. It specifies CASSLRWGTSGRQETQYF.